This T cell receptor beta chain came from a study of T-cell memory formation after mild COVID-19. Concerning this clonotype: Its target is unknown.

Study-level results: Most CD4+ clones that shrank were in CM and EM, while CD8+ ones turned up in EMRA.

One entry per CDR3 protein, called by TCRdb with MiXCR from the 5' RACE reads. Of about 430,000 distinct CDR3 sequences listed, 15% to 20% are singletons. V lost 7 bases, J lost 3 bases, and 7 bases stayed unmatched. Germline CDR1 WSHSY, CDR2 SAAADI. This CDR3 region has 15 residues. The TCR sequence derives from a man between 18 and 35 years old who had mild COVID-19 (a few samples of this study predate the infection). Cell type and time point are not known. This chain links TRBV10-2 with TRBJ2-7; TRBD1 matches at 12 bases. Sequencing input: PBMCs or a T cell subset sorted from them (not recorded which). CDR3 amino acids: CASNPGQGAVYEQYF. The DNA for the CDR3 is TGCGCCAGCAATCCGGGACAGGGGGCGGTCTACGAGCAGTACTTC.